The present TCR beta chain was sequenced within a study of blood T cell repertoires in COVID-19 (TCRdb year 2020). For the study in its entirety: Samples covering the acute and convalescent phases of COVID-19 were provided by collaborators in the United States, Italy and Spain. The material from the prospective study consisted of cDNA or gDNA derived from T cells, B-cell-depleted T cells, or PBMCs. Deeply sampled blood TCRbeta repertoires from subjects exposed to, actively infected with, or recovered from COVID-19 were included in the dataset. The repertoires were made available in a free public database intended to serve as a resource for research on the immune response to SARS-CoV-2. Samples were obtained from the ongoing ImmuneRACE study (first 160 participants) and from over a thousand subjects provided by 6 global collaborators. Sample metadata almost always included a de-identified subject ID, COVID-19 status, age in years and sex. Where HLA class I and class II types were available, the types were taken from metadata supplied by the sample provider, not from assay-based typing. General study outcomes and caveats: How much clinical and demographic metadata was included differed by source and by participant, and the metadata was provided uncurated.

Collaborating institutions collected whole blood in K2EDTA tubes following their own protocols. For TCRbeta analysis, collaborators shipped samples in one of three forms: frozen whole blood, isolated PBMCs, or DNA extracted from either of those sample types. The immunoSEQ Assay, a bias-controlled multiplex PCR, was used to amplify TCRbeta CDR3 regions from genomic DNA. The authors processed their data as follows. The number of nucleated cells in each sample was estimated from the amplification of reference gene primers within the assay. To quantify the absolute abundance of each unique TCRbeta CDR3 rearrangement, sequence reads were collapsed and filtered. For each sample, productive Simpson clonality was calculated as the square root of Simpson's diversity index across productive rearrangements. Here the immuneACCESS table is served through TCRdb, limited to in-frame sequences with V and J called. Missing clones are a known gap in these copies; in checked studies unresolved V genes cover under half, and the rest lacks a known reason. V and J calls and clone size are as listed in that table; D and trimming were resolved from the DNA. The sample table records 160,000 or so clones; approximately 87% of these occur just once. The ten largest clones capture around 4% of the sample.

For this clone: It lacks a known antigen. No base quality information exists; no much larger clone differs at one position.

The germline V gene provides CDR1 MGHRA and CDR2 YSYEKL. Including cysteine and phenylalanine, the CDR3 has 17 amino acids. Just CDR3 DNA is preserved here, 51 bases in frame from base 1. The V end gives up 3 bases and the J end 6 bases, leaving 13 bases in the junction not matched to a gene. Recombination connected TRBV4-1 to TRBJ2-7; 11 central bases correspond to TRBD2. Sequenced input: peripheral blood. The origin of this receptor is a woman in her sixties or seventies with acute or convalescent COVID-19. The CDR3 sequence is CASSQEHSGRGTSEQYF. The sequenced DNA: TGCGCCAGCAGCCAGGAACATAGCGGGAGGGGTACAAGCGAGCAGTACTTC.